This passage covers 32 T cell receptor beta chains from one sample sequenced in a study of long-term antiretroviral therapy in people with HIV. Samples were assayed with immunoSEQ v3.0 at survey level. Generated by immunoSEQ multiplex PCR, the TCRdb table keeps only in-frame clones and is missing some. This table has some 22,000 clones, less than 80% appearing once. Sample: unsorted PBMCs, taken 4.1 years after starting antiretroviral therapy. Receptor source: a middle-aged woman with HIV.

This chain uses TRBV30 with TRBJ1-1; TRBD1 is a possible D gene (6 bases). V lost 4 bases, J lost 5 bases, and 14 bases lay in between. Germline values: CDR1 GTSNPN, CDR2 SVGIG (reference sequence). This CDR3 has 13 residues. Here the CDR3 DNA reads TGTGCCTGGAACCCACAGGGAGGGACTGAAGCTTTCTTT. It codes for CAWNPQGGTEAFF.

As regards this clone: The identical CDR3 is also encoded by other nucleotide sequences in the sample. The chain links TRBV7-9 to TRBJ1-2, with D hard to call. The CDR3 is 13 residues long. Germline V CDR1 and CDR2: SEHNR, FQNEAQ (reference sequence). Trimming shortened V by 5 bases and J by 3 bases, and 10 bases separated the two germline ends. The CDR3 DNA sequence: TGTGCCAGCAGCCCTCTCGGTGACTATGGCTACACCTTC. Its translation is CASSPLGDYGYTF.

The CDR3 DNA is TGTGCCAGCAGCTTGGAACAGGGCCCAACCTACGAGCAGTACTTC. Amino acids: CASSLEQGPTYEQYF. The chain is built from TRBV5-5 and TRBJ2-7, with a weak D call TRBD1 (6 bases). Trimming cost V 0 bases and J 2 bases, with 12 bases left between them. The CDR3 runs to 15 residues. Germline V gene data show CDR1 as SGHKS and CDR2 as YYEKEE (reference sequence). Using reference TRBV5-5 and TRBJ2-7 for the parts outside the CDR3, the full variable domain is DAGVTQSPTHLIKTRGQQVTLRCSPISGHKSVSWYQQVLGQGPQFIFQYYEKEERGRGNFPDRFSARQFPNYSSELNVNALLLGDSALYLCASSLEQGPTYEQYFGPGTRLTVT.

This chain joins TRBV7-2 and TRBJ2-5; 8 nucleotides align to TRBD2. CDR1 is SGHTA, CDR2 FQGNSA, per germline. V lost 1 base to trimming and J lost 5 bases; unmatched junction nucleotides: 3. CDR3 length: 14 amino acids. The CDR3: CASSLERGRETQYF. The CDR3 DNA reads TGTGCCAGCAGCTTAGAGCGGGGGCGGGAGACCCAGTACTTC.

The rearrangement joins TRBV4-2 to TRBJ2-1; 9 bases match TRBD2. J lost 6 bases, V lost 0 bases, and 6 bases had no gene match. The CDR3 length is 16 residues. Germline lookup yields CDR1 LGHNA and CDR2 YNFKEQ. The CDR3 DNA reads TGTGCCAGCAGCCAAGATGGACTAGCGCAAAGCAATGAGCAGTTCTTC. Protein: CASSQDGLAQSNEQFF.

The chain is built from TRBV6-4 and TRBJ2-3; maybe TRBD2 (6 bases). Trimming removed 4 bases from V and 2 bases from J, with 16 bases in between. CDR1 is MRHNA and CDR2 is SNTAGT in the germline V gene. The CDR3 is made up of 16 amino acids. The CDR3 sequence: CASSVTSELATDTQYF. The CDR3 DNA reads as TGTGCCAGCAGTGTGACTTCGGAACTAGCCACAGATACGCAGTATTTT.

The chain couples TRBV6-1 to TRBJ2-7, with TRBD2 matching over 7 bases. CDR3 length: 13 amino acids. The J segment lost 0 bases and the V segment lost 7 bases, leaving 3 bases of the junction unmatched. The germline CDR1 and CDR2 sequences are MNHNS and SASEGT. CDR3 coding DNA: TGTGCCAGCAATGGCGGGAGCTCCTACGAGCAGTACTTC. Its protein product is CASNGGSSYEQYF.

V is TRBV5-8 and J is TRBJ2-1; 7 nucleotides align to TRBD2. The length of the CDR3 is 15 residues. Germline-derived CDR1 and CDR2 are SGHTS and YDEGEE. The junction had 2 bases not matched to a gene; V was cut back by 2 bases and J by 0 bases. Here the CDR3 reads CASSFRTSSYNEQFF. The CDR3 DNA sequence: TGTGCCAGCAGCTTTCGGACTAGCTCCTACAATGAGCAGTTCTTC. Filled out from reference TRBV5-8 and TRBJ2-1, the complete variable domain reads EAGVTQSPTHLIKTRGQQATLRCSPISGHTSVYWYQQALGLGLQFLLWYDEGEERNRGNFPPRFSGRQFPNYSSELNVNALELEDSALYLCASSFRTSSYNEQFFGPGTRLTVL.

The rearrangement uses TRBV4-3 and TRBJ1-1, with TRBD1 as a possible D gene (6 bases). The CDR3 spans 16 residues. V shed 1 base and J shed 0 bases, with 12 bases lying between them. Germline CDR1 is LGHNA and CDR2 is YSLEER. The CDR3 sequence: CASSQVVQGLNTEAFF. The CDR3 DNA follows: TGCGCCAGCAGCCAAGTGGTCCAGGGGTTGAACACTGAAGCTTTCTTT.

The rearrangement joins TRBV7-2 to TRBJ2-5; D perhaps matches TRBD2 (5 bases). Germline V gene sequence: CDR1 SGHTA, CDR2 FQGNSA. The CDR3 has 12 residues. V dropped 5 bases and J dropped 5 bases, with 9 bases sitting between them. The CDR3 bases are TGTGCCAGCAGCCAGTGGAGGGAGACCCAGTACTTC. It encodes CASSQWRETQYF.

The chain uses TRBV7-6 and TRBJ2-3, with D hard to call. The V and J ends lost 4 bases and 0 bases respectively, with 8 bases between them. The CDR3 has 14 amino acids. CDR1 and CDR2 from the germline V gene are SGHVS and FNYEAQ. The CDR3 sequence is CASSSDPSTDTQYF. DNA of the CDR3: TGTGCCAGCAGCTCGGACCCTAGCACAGATACGCAGTATTTT.

This chain connects TRBV18 to TRBJ2-7, with D perhaps given as TRBD1 or TRBD2 (5 bases each). Per the germline V gene, CDR1 is KGHSH and CDR2 is LQKENI. Trimming stripped 0 bases from V and 7 bases from J, with 7 bases between. This CDR3 region has 12 residues. The DNA for the CDR3 is TGTGCCAGCTCACCACCGGGGGAAGAGCAGTACTTC. This codes for CASSPPGEEQYF.

This rearrangement joins TRBV10-3 to TRBJ2-1; 10 positions match TRBD2. Germline V gene sequence: CDR1 ENHRY, CDR2 SYGVKD. Trimming removed 8 bases from V and 1 base from J; junction bases left unmatched: 2. CDR3 size: 14 residues. CDR3 coding DNA: TGTGCCATCGCACTAGCGGGGTCCTACAATGAGCAGTTCTTC. Protein: CAIALAGSYNEQFF.

The J gene is TRBJ2-2, the V gene TRBV4-2; TRBD1 is a possible D gene (6 bases). Germline V gene sequence: CDR1 LGHNA, CDR2 YNFKEQ. The CDR3 extends over 18 amino acids. Trimming cost V 3 bases and J 3 bases, with 20 bases left between them. DNA for the CDR3: TGTGCCAGCAGCCAGGAATTACCGCCGTACAGGGACACCGGGGAGCTGTTTTTT. Amino acids: CASSQELPPYRDTGELFF.

The V and J genes are TRBV5-1 and TRBJ1-1; D not certain. The CDR3 is 13 amino acids. Trimming stripped 6 bases from V and 0 bases from J, with 9 bases between. Per germline, CDR1 SGHRS and CDR2 YFSETQ. CDR3 region: CASMETLNTEAFF. The CDR3 DNA follows: TGCGCCAGCATGGAGACTCTGAACACTGAAGCTTTCTTT.

The rearrangement joins TRBV7-9 to TRBJ2-3, with D perhaps TRBD1 or TRBD2 (5 bases each). Between the trimmed V and J ends, which lost 1 base and 4 bases, there was a span of 12 bases. This CDR3 region has 15 residues. CDR1 SEHNR and CDR2 FQNEAQ come from the germline V gene (reference sequence). CDR3: CASSLGGYGADTQYF. The CDR3 DNA is TGTGCCAGCAGCTTAGGGGGGTACGGTGCAGATACGCAGTATTTT.

The rearrangement uses TRBV6-5 and TRBJ2-1; TRBD1 matches 9 bases. CDR3 length equals 16 residues. The J segment lost 8 bases and the V segment lost 2 bases, leaving 10 bases of the junction unmatched. Germline V gene lookup returns CDR1 MNHEY and CDR2 SVGAGI. The CDR3 region has the DNA TGTGCCAGCAGTTACCGCTGGGACAGGGTTGGGGATGAGCAGTTCTTC. Protein: CASSYRWDRVGDEQFF.

This clone was counted between two and nine times. The chain recombines TRBV7-2 with TRBJ2-7; a possible D gene is TRBD2 (6 bases). This CDR3 contains 13 residues. Germline CDR1 reads SGHTA; CDR2 reads FQGNSA. With 3 bases removed from V and 6 bases from J, the gap between germline ends came to 12 bases. The CDR3 reads CASSFRDSGEQYF. The CDR3 bases are TGTGCCAGCAGCTTTAGGGACTCGGGCGAGCAGTACTTC.

In its sample, this clone was seen a few times. The V and J genes are TRBV27 and TRBJ2-7; 7 bases are a match to TRBD1. The CDR3 has 14 residues. CDR1 is MNHEY, CDR2 SMNVEV, per germline (reference sequence). The junction had 8 bases not matched to a gene; V was cut back by 6 bases and J by 3 bases. CDR3 DNA sequence: TGTGCCAGCAGGATGGCCGGGACAGACTACGAGCAGTACTTC. It yields the protein CASRMAGTDYEQYF.

The chain recombines TRBV4-1 with TRBJ2-5; D not resolved. Germline V gene lookup returns CDR1 MGHRA and CDR2 YSYEKL. The CDR3 is 13 residues long. The V gene lost 1 base and the J gene lost 3 bases, with 6 bases spanning the gap. The CDR3 DNA sequence: TGCGCCAGCAGCCAAGTGGCTGAAGAGACCCAGTACTTC. Translating gives CASSQVAEETQYF.

This clone was seen a handful of times. The chain has TRBV7-2 and TRBJ1-5, with D possibly TRBD1 on 6 matching bases. CDR1 SGHTA and CDR2 FQGNSA come from the germline V gene. There are 16 residues in the CDR3. The ends were cut back, 5 bases at V and 2 bases at J, with 16 bases in the middle. The CDR3 region is CASSESGVLGNQPQHF. The CDR3 DNA sequence: TGTGCCAGCAGCGAATCAGGGGTTTTGGGCAATCAGCCCCAGCATTTT.

The genes are TRBV9 and TRBJ2-3; 9 nucleotides align to TRBD1. The CDR3 is 20 residues long. Trimming cost V 3 bases and J 0 bases; bases outside gene matches: 17. CDR1 SGDLS and CDR2 YYNGEE come from the germline V gene. The CDR3: CASSEGTGTGLFLSTDTQYF. The CDR3 region has the DNA TGTGCCAGCAGCGAGGGCACCGGGACAGGGCTTTTTCTAAGCACAGATACGCAGTATTTT. Full variable domain (remainder filled in from reference TRBV9 and TRBJ2-3): DSGVTQTPKHLITATGQRVTLRCSPRSGDLSVYWYQQSLDQGLQFLIQYYNGEERAKGNILERFSAQQFPDLHSELNLSSLELGDSALYFCASSEGTGTGLFLSTDTQYFGPGTRLTVL.

The genes are TRBV7-2 and TRBJ2-1, with 8 bases lining up with TRBD2. This CDR3 has 15 residues. CDR1 is SGHTA and CDR2 is FQGNSA in the germline V gene. V lost 2 bases to trimming and J lost 10 bases; unmatched junction nucleotides: 10. The CDR3 here is CASSLMGAGAEEQFF. CDR3 nucleotide sequence: TGTGCCAGCAGCTTAATGGGAGCGGGGGCAGAGGAGCAGTTCTTC.

The chain uses TRBV19 and TRBJ2-1; TRBD2 is a possible D gene (5 bases). The germline V gene has CDR1 LNHDA and CDR2 SQIVND (reference sequence). V was trimmed by 7 bases and J by 7 bases, leaving 14 bases between them. This CDR3 spans 13 amino acids. CDR3 DNA: TGTGCCAGTACCATCGGTACGGGAAATGAGCAGTTCTTC. Amino acid sequence: CASTIGTGNEQFF.

The V gene is TRBV19, the J gene TRBJ2-1; D gene uncertain. This CDR3 is 12 amino acids long. Trimming took 11 bases from V and 4 from J, leaving 12 bases between them. Looked up from germline, CDR1 is LNHDA and CDR2 is SQIVND (reference sequence). CDR3 sequence: CAGSDGYNEQFF. CDR3 sequence (DNA): TGTGCCGGGTCGGACGGTTACAATGAGCAGTTCTTC.

CDR3: CASSMGAPYNEQFF. The CDR3, as DNA: TGTGCCAGTAGTATGGGGGCCCCATACAATGAGCAGTTCTTC. The V gene is TRBV19, the J gene TRBJ2-1, with D possibly TRBD1 on 6 matching bases. There are 14 residues in the CDR3. V lost 3 bases, J lost 4 bases, and 10 bases lay in between. The V gene's germline CDR1 is LNHDA and CDR2 SQIVND (reference sequence).

This clone was seen only once. The rearrangement links TRBV7-6 to TRBJ1-6; D remains ambiguous. The germline V and J ends were trimmed by 2 bases and 0 bases, with 20 bases remaining between them. In germline, CDR1 is SGHVS, CDR2 FNYEAQ. The CDR3 has 20 amino acids. As DNA, the CDR3 is TGTGCCAGCAGCTTATTTGTTTCGGACGGCTCATTCTCCTATAATTCACCCCTCCACTTT. It is translated as CASSLFVSDGSFSYNSPLHF. Complete variable domain (other parts from reference TRBV7-6 and TRBJ1-6): GAGVSQSPRYKVTKRGQDVALRCDPISGHVSLYWYRQALGQGPEFLTYFNYEAQQDKSGLPNDRFSAERPEGSISTLTIQRTEQRDSAMYRCASSLFVSDGSFSYNSPLHFGNGTRLTVT.

The genes are TRBV15 and TRBJ1-5, with D tentatively TRBD1 (6 bases). V gave up 8 bases and J gave up 4 bases, with 9 bases separating them. This CDR3 has 12 residues. CDR1 is LNHNV, CDR2 YYDKDF, per germline (reference sequence). The CDR3 nucleotides read TGTGCCACCGGGACACCAAATCAGCCCCAGCATTTT. It yields the protein CATGTPNQPQHF.

The CDR3 bases are TGTGCCAGCAGGCGGACGCCTTCCTACGAGCAGTACTTC. Residues: CASRRTPSYEQYF. The rearrangement uses TRBV5-6 and TRBJ2-7; D not resolved. Trimming shortened V by 5 bases and J by 1 base, and 10 bases separated the two germline ends. This CDR3 has 13 residues. Germline loops: CDR1 SGHDT, CDR2 YYEEEE.

The gene calls are TRBV7-9 and TRBJ2-5; D not certain. Deletions cut 8 bases from V and 5 bases from J, with 15 bases between. The CDR3 loop spans 13 amino acids. Germline V lookup: CDR1 SEHNR, CDR2 FQNEAQ (reference sequence). The CDR3 DNA reads TGTGCCAGCGACGGACCTCTCGAGGAGACCCAGTACTTC. Translation gives CASDGPLEETQYF.

This clone has a handful of counts. The V gene is TRBV7-2, the J gene TRBJ2-7; TRBD2 aligns across 14 bases. V lost 5 bases to trimming and J lost 3 bases; unmatched junction nucleotides: 3. This CDR3 contains 15 residues. Germline V CDR1 and CDR2: SGHTA, FQGNSA. The CDR3 DNA reads TGTGCCAGCAGCATGGGACTAGCGGGGGTCTACGAGCAGTACTTC. Translated, it gives CASSMGLAGVYEQYF. Using reference TRBV7-2 and TRBJ2-7 for the parts outside the CDR3, the full variable domain is GAGVSQSPSNKVTEKGKDVELRCDPISGHTALYWYRQSLGQGLEFLIYFQGNSAPDKSGLPSDRFSAERTGGSVSTLTIQRTQQEDSAVYLCASSMGLAGVYEQYFGPGTRLTVT.

V usage is TRBV7-8 and J usage is TRBJ2-1; 12 bases match TRBD2. CDR3 length equals 17 residues. CDR1 is SGHVS and CDR2 is FQNEAQ in the germline V gene. The J segment lost 1 base and the V segment lost 2 bases, leaving 3 bases of the junction unmatched. CDR3: CASSLRLAGGSYNEQFF. The CDR3 DNA is TGTGCCAGCAGCTTAAGGCTAGCGGGGGGGTCCTACAATGAGCAGTTCTTC.